Below are 8 T cell receptor beta chains sequenced from a single sample in a study of radiotherapy plus CTLA-4 blockade in lung cancer. Only in-frame clones appear in the TCRdb table, and some are missing; sequencing was by immunoSEQ multiplex PCR. This sample has more than 75,000 clones, with around 86% found just once. The material was peripheral blood, obtained from a patient treated with radiotherapy plus ipilimumab. The receptor source for this set is a human donor with non-small cell lung cancer who had stable disease on radiotherapy plus ipilimumab.

The V gene is TRBV6-6, the J gene TRBJ2-2, with 8 nucleotides matching TRBD1. Germline CDR1 MNHNY, CDR2 SVGAGI (reference sequence). This CDR3 comprises 16 residues. The V gene end was trimmed by 6 bases and the J gene end by 0 bases; junction bases not matched to a gene: 6. For the CDR3, the DNA is TGTGCCAGCAGGGACAGGGCGGGTTCGAACACCGGGGAGCTGTTTTTT. This sequence encodes CASRDRAGSNTGELFF.

This clone was seen once. V usage is TRBV10-1 and J usage is TRBJ1-1; a possible D gene is TRBD1 (6 bases). The V end lost 0 bases, the J end lost 5 bases, and 7 bases lay between the germline ends. The CDR3 has 13 amino acids. Germline V gene lookup returns CDR1 WNHNN and CDR2 SYGVQD (reference sequence). The CDR3 coding sequence is TGCGCCAGCAGTGAGTCAACAGGGACTGAAGCTTTCTTT. Protein product: CASSESTGTEAFF.

The chain recombines TRBV12-5 with TRBJ2-6; possibly TRBD2 for D (5 bases). Germline V gene data show CDR1 as LGHNT and CDR2 as FRNRAP. The CDR3 has 16 residues. Trimming cost V 4 bases and J 0 bases, with 10 bases left between them. CDR3 sequence (DNA): TGTGCTAGTGGTTCGTCGGGATTCTCTGGGGCCAACGTCCTGACTTTC. It codes for CASGSSGFSGANVLTF.

The chain couples TRBV27 to TRBJ1-2; 7 nucleotides align to TRBD1. CDR3 size: 13 residues. V shed 5 bases, J shed 6 bases, and the junction held 6 bases outside the gene matches. Germline CDR1 MNHEY, CDR2 SMNVEV (reference sequence). The CDR3 nucleotides read TGTGCCAGCAGTCCTGACAGGGATCATGGCTACACCTTC. Protein: CASSPDRDHGYTF.

The genes are TRBV11-2 and TRBJ2-1, with TRBD2 identical over 8 bases. This CDR3 region has 16 residues. Germline V CDR1 and CDR2: SGHAT, FQNNGV. V lost 0 bases to trimming and J lost 3 bases; unmatched junction nucleotides: 4. CDR3 sequence reads: CASSLDMGTSYNEQFF. DNA for the CDR3: TGTGCCAGCAGCTTAGATATGGGGACTAGCTACAATGAGCAGTTCTTC.

In DNA, the CDR3 is TGCGCCAGCAGCTTGGACAGGGCCTCCCGAGGTGAAAAACTGTTTTTT. Protein sequence: CASSLDRASRGEKLFF. The chain couples TRBV5-1 to TRBJ1-4, with TRBD1 as a possible D gene (6 bases). Trimming took off 0 bases at V and 7 bases at J, with 16 bases between the two ends. CDR3 length equals 16 residues. The germline V gene has CDR1 SGHRS and CDR2 YFSETQ.

The chain has TRBV29-1 and TRBJ2-2; tentative D call: TRBD2 (5 bases). Trimming took off 7 bases at V and 1 base at J, with 16 bases between the two ends. The CDR3 covers 15 residues. Germline values: CDR1 SQVTM, CDR2 ANQGSEA. CDR3 in amino acids: CSAYRTYGNTGELFF. Here the CDR3 DNA reads TGCAGCGCCTATAGGACTTACGGGAACACCGGGGAGCTGTTTTTT.

V is TRBV29-1 and J is TRBJ1-4; 7 bases align to TRBD1. Germline V gene sequence: CDR1 SQVTM, CDR2 ANQGSEA. This CDR3 comprises 13 residues. The J segment lost 3 bases and the V segment lost 7 bases, leaving 5 bases of the junction unmatched. CDR3 in DNA: TGCAGCGCCTCAGGGGGTGCTAATGAAAAACTGTTTTTT. It translates to CSASGGANEKLFF.